This T cell receptor (beta chain) was identified during a study of blood T cell repertoires in COVID-19. Profiled with immunoSEQ multiplex PCR; TCRdb holds only in-frame clones, not every one. The sample carries 85,000 to 90,000 clones, approximately 80% recorded once. The V gene's germline CDR1 is SNHLY and CDR2 FYNNEI. CDR3 length: 13 residues. The V gene end was trimmed by 6 bases and the J gene end by 4 bases; junction bases not matched to a gene: 1. The chain recombines TRBV2 with TRBJ2-2; 8 nucleotides line up with TRBD1. This TCR was sampled from an older man with acute or convalescent COVID-19. Sequencing input: peripheral blood. CDR3 sequence: CASRTGVTGELFF. As DNA, the CDR3 is TGTGCCAGCAGGACAGGGGTCACCGGGGAGCTGTTTTTT.